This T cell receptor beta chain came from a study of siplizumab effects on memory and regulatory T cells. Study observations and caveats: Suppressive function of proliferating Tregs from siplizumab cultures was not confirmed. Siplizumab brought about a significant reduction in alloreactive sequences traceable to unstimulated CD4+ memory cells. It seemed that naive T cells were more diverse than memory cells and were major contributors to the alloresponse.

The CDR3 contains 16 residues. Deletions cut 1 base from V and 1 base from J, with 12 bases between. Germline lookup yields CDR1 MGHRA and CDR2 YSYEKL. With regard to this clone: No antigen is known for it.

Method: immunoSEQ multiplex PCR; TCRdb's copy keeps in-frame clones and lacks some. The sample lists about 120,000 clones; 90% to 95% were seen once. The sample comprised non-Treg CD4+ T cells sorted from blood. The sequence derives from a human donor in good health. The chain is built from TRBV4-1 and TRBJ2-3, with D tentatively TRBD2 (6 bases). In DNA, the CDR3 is TGCGCCAGCAGCCAAGTTGCGGGATGGCGCACAGATACGCAGTATTTT. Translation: CASSQVAGWRTDTQYF.